This is a list of T cell receptor beta chains from one sample in a study of blood T cell repertoires in COVID-19. Here immunoSEQ multiplex PCR was the method, and the copy in TCRdb shows in-frame clones only, minus some. The table includes 340,000 or so clones, about 86% detected once. Sequencing was performed on PBMCs or T cells enriched from blood (not recorded which). The receptors originated from a middle-aged woman with acute COVID-19. Each CDR3 is given with its conserved first and last residue. The D gene is left open where the match is weak. Clone size is not always given. Where it is, it says once, few, many or a class for expanded clones.

TRBV5-5	NA	NA	TRBJ2-7	TGTGCCAGCAGCTTGGACATATACGAGCAGTACTTC	CASSLDIYEQYF
TRBV2	NA	NA	TRBJ1-2	TGTGCCAGCAGTGTTGACAGCCAGAGCTTTGGCTACACCTTC	CASSVDSQSFGYTF
TRBV28	NA	NA	TRBJ1-1	TGTGCCAGCAGTTTGACAGGGAACACTGAAGCTTTCTTT	CASSLTGNTEAFF
TRBV25-1	once	TRBD2	TRBJ2-3	TGTGCCAGCAGGGTAGCCGGGACTAGCGGGAGGAAGACGGATACGCAGTATTTT	CASRVAGTSGRKTDTQYF
TRBV7-2	NA	TRBD1	TRBJ2-4	TGTGCCAGCAGCCCTCCGGGACAGAAAACCAAAAACATTCAGTACTTC	CASSPPGQKTKNIQYF
TRBV20-1	NA	NA	TRBJ1-3	TGCAGTGCTAGTCGCGGGGGCTCTGGAAACACCATATATTTT	CSASRGGSGNTIYF
TRBV5-6	NA	TRBD2	TRBJ2-3	TGTGCCAGCAGCTCGACTAGCGGGCGCGTTTTTAGAGATACGCAGTATTTT	CASSSTSGRVFRDTQYF
TRBV5-4	NA	NA	TRBJ1-1	TGTGCCAGCAGCTCAAACGGCAGGTCGAACACTGAAGCTTTCTTT	CASSSNGRSNTEAFF
TRBV5-1	NA	NA	TRBJ1-2	TGCGCCAGCAGCTTCGACAGGAATTATGGCTACACCTTC	CASSFDRNYGYTF
TRBV18	NA	NA	TRBJ1-1	TGTGCCAGCTCACAGGGGATCGAGGCTGAAGCTTTCTTT	CASSQGIEAEAFF
TRBV5-4	NA	NA	TRBJ2-3	TGTGCCAGCAGCTCCTTAGCGGACACAGATACGCAGTATTTT	CASSSLADTDTQYF
TRBV29-1	NA	TRBD1	TRBJ1-2	TGCAGCGTTGAAAGGGACAGGGCGGGTGGCTACACCTTC	CSVERDRAGGYTF
TRBV6-2/TRBV6-3	NA	NA	TRBJ1-2	TGTGCCAGCAGTTTATATACAGGGAACTCGGCAAACTATGGCTACACCTTC	CASSLYTGNSANYGYTF
TRBV28	NA	TRBD1	TRBJ1-5	TGTGCCAGCAGTCTACCGGAGGGGGCGGCCTTGGGCAATCAGCCCCAGCATTTT	CASSLPEGAALGNQPQHF
TRBV12-3/TRBV12-4	NA	NA	TRBJ2-7	TGTGCCAGCAGTTTATTTGTCGACGAGCAGTACTTC	CASSLFVDEQYF
TRBV14	NA	NA	TRBJ2-2	TGTGCCAGCAGCCCGCGGACAAACAGGGATGAAGTGACAGGCACCGGGGAGCTGTTTTTT	CASSPRTNRDEVTGTGELFF
TRBV2	NA	TRBD1	TRBJ1-5	TGTGCCAGCAGCGACCGGACAGGGTTTAATCAGCCCCAGCATTTT	CASSDRTGFNQPQHF
TRBV28	NA	NA	TRBJ1-5	TGTGCCAGCAAAGGGGGAATGGATCAGCCCCAGCATTTT	CASKGGMDQPQHF
TRBV7-9	once	NA	TRBJ1-2	TGTGCCAGCAGCATAACTGCATCTTGGAGCGGGGACTTC	CASSITASWSGDF
TRBV28	few	NA	TRBJ1-2	TGTGCCAGCAGTTTAACTAACTTTGCTAAAGATGGCTACACCTTC	CASSLTNFAKDGYTF
TRBV14	few	NA	TRBJ1-5	TGTGCCAGCAGCGGTGGAGCGGGTTACAATCAGCCCCAGCATTTT	CASSGGAGYNQPQHF
TRBV9	NA	TRBD2	TRBJ2-7	TGTGCCAGCAGCACCACCCCAGCGGGAGCCGAGCAGTACTTC	CASSTTPAGAEQYF